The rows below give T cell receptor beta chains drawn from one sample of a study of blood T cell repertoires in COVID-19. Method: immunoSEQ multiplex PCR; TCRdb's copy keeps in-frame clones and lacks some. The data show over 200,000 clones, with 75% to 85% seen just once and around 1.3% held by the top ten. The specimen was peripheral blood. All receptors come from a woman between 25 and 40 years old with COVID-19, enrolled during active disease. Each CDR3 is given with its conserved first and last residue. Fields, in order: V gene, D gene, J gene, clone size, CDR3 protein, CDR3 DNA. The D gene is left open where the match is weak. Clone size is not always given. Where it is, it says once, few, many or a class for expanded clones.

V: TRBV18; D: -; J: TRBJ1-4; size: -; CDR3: CASSPGGQLNEKLFF; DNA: TGTGCCAGCTCACCCGGGGGGCAACTTAATGAAAAACTGTTTTTT
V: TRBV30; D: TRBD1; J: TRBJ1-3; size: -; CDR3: CAWSVTGGRNGNTIYF; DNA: TGTGCCTGGAGTGTGACAGGGGGCAGAAATGGAAACACCATATATTTT
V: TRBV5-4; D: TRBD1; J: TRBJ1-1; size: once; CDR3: CASRYRGLSSLRTEAFF; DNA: TGTGCCAGCAGATACAGGGGGCTCTCGTCGCTGCGCACTGAAGCTTTCTTT
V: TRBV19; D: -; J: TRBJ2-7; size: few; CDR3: CASSSTTVYEQYF; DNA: TGTGCCAGTAGTTCAACGACAGTCTACGAGCAGTACTTC
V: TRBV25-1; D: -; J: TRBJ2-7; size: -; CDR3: CASSETAPSYEQYF; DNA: TGTGCCAGCAGTGAGACAGCGCCTTCCTACGAGCAGTACTTC
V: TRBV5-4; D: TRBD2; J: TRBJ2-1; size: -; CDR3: CASSLLAGGDEQFF; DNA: TGTGCCAGCAGCTTGTTGGCGGGAGGGGATGAGCAGTTCTTC
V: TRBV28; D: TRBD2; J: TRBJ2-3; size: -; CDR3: CASSYLLAGGLADTQYF; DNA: TGTGCCAGCAGTTACCTACTAGCGGGGGGGCTCGCAGATACGCAGTATTTT
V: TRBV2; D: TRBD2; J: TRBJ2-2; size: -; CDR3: CASSYGLATTGELFF; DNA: TGTGCCAGCAGTTACGGACTAGCAACCACCGGGGAGCTGTTTTTT
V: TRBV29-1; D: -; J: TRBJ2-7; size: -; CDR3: CSVEDPAASSYEQYF; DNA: TGCAGCGTTGAAGATCCGGCGGCCTCCTCCTACGAGCAGTACTTC
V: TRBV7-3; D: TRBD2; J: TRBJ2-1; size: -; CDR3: CASSLAGGAWNEQFF; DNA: TGTGCCAGCAGCTTGGCCGGGGGGGCATGGAATGAGCAGTTCTTC
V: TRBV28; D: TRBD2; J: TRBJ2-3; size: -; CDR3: CASSPGLAGGGSSTDTQYF; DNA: TGTGCCAGCAGTCCGGGACTAGCGGGGGGGGGATCTAGCACAGATACGCAGTATTTT
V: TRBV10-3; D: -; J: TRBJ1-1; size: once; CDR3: CAISGGGTEAFF; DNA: TGTGCCATCAGCGGCGGGGGCACTGAAGCTTTCTTT
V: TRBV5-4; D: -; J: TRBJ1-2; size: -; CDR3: CASSSGKLGFYGYTF; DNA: TGTGCCAGCAGCTCGGGAAAGTTGGGTTTCTATGGCTACACCTTC
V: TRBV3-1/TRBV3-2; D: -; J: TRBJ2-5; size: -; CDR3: CASRKGRGYFQETQYF; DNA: TGTGCCAGCAGAAAGGGGCGGGGATATTTCCAAGAGACCCAGTACTTC
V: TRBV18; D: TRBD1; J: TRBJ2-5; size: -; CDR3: CASLWDRAETQYF; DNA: TGTGCCAGCCTATGGGACAGGGCCGAGACCCAGTACTTC
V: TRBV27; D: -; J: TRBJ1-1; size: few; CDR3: CASSLYSPGGNTEAFF; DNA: TGTGCCAGCAGTTTATATTCCCCTGGAGGGAACACTGAAGCTTTCTTT
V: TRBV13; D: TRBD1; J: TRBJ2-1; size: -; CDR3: CASSLGDRGLEQFF; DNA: TGTGCCAGCAGCTTAGGGGACAGGGGGCTAGAGCAGTTCTTC
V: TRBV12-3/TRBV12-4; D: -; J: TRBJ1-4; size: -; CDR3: CASSSNSEKLFF; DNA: TGTGCCAGCAGCTCCAATAGTGAAAAACTGTTTTTT
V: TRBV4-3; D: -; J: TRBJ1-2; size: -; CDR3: CASSPTADPNYGYTF; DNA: TGCGCCAGCAGCCCTACGGCGGATCCTAACTATGGCTACACCTTC
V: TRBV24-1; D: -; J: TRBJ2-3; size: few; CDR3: CATSDFRGARDTQYF; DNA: TGTGCCACCAGTGATTTTCGCGGGGCACGGGATACGCAGTATTTT
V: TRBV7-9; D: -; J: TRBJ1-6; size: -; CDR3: CASSLGARSYSPLHF; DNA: TGTGCCAGCAGCTTAGGCGCACGCTCGTATTCACCCCTCCACTTT
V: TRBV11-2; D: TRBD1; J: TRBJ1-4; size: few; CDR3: CASRPIRQGSEKLFF; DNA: TGTGCCAGCAGACCCATCCGACAGGGGAGTGAAAAACTGTTTTTT
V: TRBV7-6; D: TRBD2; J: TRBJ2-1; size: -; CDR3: CASSLRGPPSGDNEQFF; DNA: TGTGCCAGCAGCTTAAGGGGCCCCCCTAGCGGGGACAATGAGCAGTTCTTC
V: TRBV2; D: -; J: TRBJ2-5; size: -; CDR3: CASSEWLPGVETQYF; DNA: TGTGCCAGCAGTGAGTGGCTCCCGGGGGTGGAGACCCAGTACTTC
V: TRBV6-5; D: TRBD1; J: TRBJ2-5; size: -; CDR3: CASTPGGQETQYF; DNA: TGTGCCAGCACCCCAGGGGGACAAGAGACCCAGTACTTC
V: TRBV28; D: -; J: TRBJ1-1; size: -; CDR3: CASSLRPGQLTEAFF; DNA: TGTGCCAGCAGTCTGCGACCTGGGCAACTTACGGAAGCTTTCTTT
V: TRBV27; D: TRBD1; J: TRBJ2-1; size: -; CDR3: CASSLGPATGVNEQFF; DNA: TGTGCCAGCAGTTTGGGACCAGCGACAGGGGTCAATGAGCAGTTCTTC
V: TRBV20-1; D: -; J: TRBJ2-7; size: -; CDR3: CSARDPYEQYF; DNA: TGCAGTGCTAGAGATCCATACGAGCAGTACTTC
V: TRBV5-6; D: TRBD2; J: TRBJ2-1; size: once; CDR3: CASSFSPSTSGYNEQFF; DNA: TGTGCCAGCAGCTTTTCCCCCTCCACTAGCGGTTACAATGAGCAGTTCTTC
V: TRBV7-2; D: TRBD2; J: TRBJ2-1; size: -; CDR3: CASSLAFSGSYNEQFF; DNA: TGTGCCAGCAGCTTAGCGTTCAGCGGGAGCTACAATGAGCAGTTCTTC
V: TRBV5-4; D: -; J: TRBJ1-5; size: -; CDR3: CATRLHSAGEPQHF; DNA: TGTGCCACCCGGCTGCATAGCGCCGGAGAGCCCCAGCATTTT
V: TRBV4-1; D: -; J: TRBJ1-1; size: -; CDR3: CASSQGATTEAFF; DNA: TGCGCCAGCAGCCAGGGGGCGACTACTGAAGCTTTCTTT
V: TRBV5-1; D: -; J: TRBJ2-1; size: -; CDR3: CASSLGTEYNEQFF; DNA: TGCGCCAGCAGCTTGGGTACTGAATACAATGAGCAGTTCTTC
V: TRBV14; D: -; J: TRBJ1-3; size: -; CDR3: CASSPEPGYSGNTIYF; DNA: TGTGCCAGCAGCCCCGAGCCGGGGTACTCTGGAAACACCATATATTTT
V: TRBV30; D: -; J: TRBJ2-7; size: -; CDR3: CAWRGGRGPLYEQYF; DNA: TGTGCCTGGAGGGGCGGGCGGGGGCCTTTGTACGAGCAGTACTTC
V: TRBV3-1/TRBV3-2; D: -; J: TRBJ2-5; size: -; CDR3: CASSHLRDQETQYF; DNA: TGTGCCAGCAGCCATCTCCGGGATCAAGAGACCCAGTACTTC
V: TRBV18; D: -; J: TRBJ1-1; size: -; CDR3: CASSAGLNTEAFF; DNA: TGTGCCAGCTCAGCAGGGTTGAACACTGAAGCTTTCTTT
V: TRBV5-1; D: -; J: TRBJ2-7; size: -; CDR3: CASSLATKALSEQYF; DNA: TGCGCCAGCAGCTTGGCCACGAAAGCGCTCTCCGAGCAGTACTTC
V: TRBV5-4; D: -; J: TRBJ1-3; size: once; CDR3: CASSLTGSSGNTIYF; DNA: TGTGCCAGCAGCTTGACAGGGAGCTCTGGAAACACCATATATTTT